The 14 T cell receptor beta chains reported below all come from one sample, sequenced in a study of cytomegalovirus exposure and HLA in healthy donors. 60 Vbeta and 13 Jbeta primers were used in PCR. This table comes from immunoSEQ multiplex PCR, and its TCRdb copy is limited to in-frame clones, with some not included. Of 110,000 or so clones listed, 60% to 80% are singletons. The specimen was PBMCs. The source of these receptors is a man in his fifties in good health and CMV-seropositive.

The chain combines TRBV7-2 with TRBJ2-1; 8 nucleotides line up with TRBD1. V lost 1 base to trimming and J lost 6 bases; unmatched junction nucleotides: 5. CDR1 and CDR2 from the germline V gene are SGHTA and FQGNSA. The CDR3 contains 15 residues. CDR3 residues: CASSLGRGRRNEQFF. In DNA, the CDR3 is TGTGCCAGCAGCTTAGGCAGGGGGCGCCGCAATGAGCAGTTCTTC.

The chain links TRBV5-6 to TRBJ2-2; D call uncertain. Germline lookup yields CDR1 SGHDT and CDR2 YYEEEE. The ends were cut back, 2 bases at V and 8 bases at J, with 10 bases in the middle. The CDR3 spans 13 residues. CDR3 sequence: CASSLIDFGELFF. In nucleotides, the CDR3 is TGTGCCAGCAGCTTAATCGACTTTGGGGAGCTGTTTTTT.

This chain uses TRBV19 with TRBJ2-7, with TRBD2 matching over 7 bases. The CDR3 has 14 residues. V was clipped by 2 bases and J by 4 bases; unmatched bases: 5. Germline V gives CDR1 LNHDA, CDR2 SQIVND (reference sequence). For the CDR3, the DNA is TGTGCCAGTAGTATACAGCGGGGAGAATACGAGCAGTACTTC. Translation gives CASSIQRGEYEQYF. The full variable domain, completed using reference TRBV19 and TRBJ2-7, is DGGITQSPKYLFRKEGQNVTLSCEQNLNHDAMYWYRQDPGQGLRLIYYSQIVNDFQKGDIAEGYSVSREKKESFPLTVTSAQKNPTAFYLCASSIQRGEYEQYFGPGTRLTVT.

V usage is TRBV6-4 and J usage is TRBJ2-1, with 7 positions matching TRBD2. CDR1 and CDR2 from the germline V gene are MRHNA and SNTAGT. The CDR3 is made up of 15 amino acids. Unmatched junction bases numbered 5, after V lost 6 bases and J lost 0 bases. CDR3 sequence: CASRKTSDSYNEQFF. The CDR3 nucleotides read TGTGCCAGCAGAAAAACTAGCGACTCCTACAATGAGCAGTTCTTC.

This clone was seen just once. This chain links TRBV25-1 with TRBJ1-6; 7 bases match TRBD1. Trimming at V came to 4 bases and at J to 4 bases, leaving 7 bases not matched to a gene. The CDR3 is 16 residues long. Germline V lookup: CDR1 MGHDK, CDR2 SYGVNS. The CDR3 bases are TGTGCCAGCAGTGGAGGAGGGACAGTTTATAATTCACCCCTCCACTTT. The encoded protein is CASSGGGTVYNSPLHF.

The chain employs TRBV5-6 and TRBJ1-5; TRBD1 might be the D (6 bases). The ends were cut back, 4 bases at V and 2 bases at J, with 10 bases in the middle. CDR3 length: 14 amino acids. CDR1 is SGHDT and CDR2 is YYEEEE in the germline V gene. This CDR3 is CASSIGQRNQPQHF. Here the CDR3 DNA reads TGTGCCAGCAGCATTGGACAGCGCAATCAGCCCCAGCATTTT.

This clone was detected only a few times. The rearrangement joins TRBV4-2 to TRBJ2-3, with 9 bases lining up with TRBD2. The J segment lost 7 bases and the V segment lost 0 bases, leaving 5 bases of the junction unmatched. There are 15 residues in the CDR3. Germline V gene data show CDR1 as LGHNA and CDR2 as YNFKEQ. CDR3 nucleotide sequence: TGTGCCAGCAGCCAAGATCGAGCGGGGGGAAATACGCAGTATTTT. This sequence encodes CASSQDRAGGNTQYF.

This chain joins TRBV4-2 and TRBJ2-2, with TRBD1 matching 8 bases. Germline V gene lookup returns CDR1 LGHNA and CDR2 YNFKEQ. The CDR3 is made up of 14 amino acids. The V and J ends lost 1 base and 7 bases, in that order; junction bases with no gene match: 2. In DNA, the CDR3 is TGTGCCAGCAGCCAAGGGACAGGGCTCGGGGAGCTGTTTTTT. This gives the protein CASSQGTGLGELFF.

The V and J genes are TRBV5-1 and TRBJ1-1; D remains ambiguous. The length of the CDR3 is 14 residues. CDR1 SGHRS and CDR2 YFSETQ come from the germline V gene. Trimming took 2 bases from V and 4 from J, leaving 12 bases between them. CDR3 region: CASSFATQGTEAFF. The CDR3 DNA follows: TGCGCCAGCAGCTTCGCGACTCAAGGCACTGAAGCTTTCTTT.

The rearrangement joins TRBV19 to TRBJ2-3; D is possibly TRBD1 (6 bases). Germline V gene lookup returns CDR1 LNHDA and CDR2 SQIVND (reference sequence). CDR3 length equals 16 residues. Trimming removed 4 bases at V and 6 bases at J, with 20 bases between. In DNA, the CDR3 is TGTGCCAGTAGTACCCAGATCGGTGGGGGCCGGGATACGCAGTATTTT. It translates to CASSTQIGGGRDTQYF.

The chain combines TRBV28 with TRBJ2-5, with 9 bases fitting TRBD1. Germline V lookup: CDR1 MDHEN, CDR2 SYDVKM. The junction had 14 bases not matched to a gene; V was cut back by 4 bases and J by 5 bases. This CDR3 is 17 amino acids long. CDR3 loop: CASSYYTTGGRRETQYF. In DNA form, the CDR3 reads TGTGCCAGCAGTTACTACACTACAGGGGGCCGCCGGGAGACCCAGTACTTC.

The chain employs TRBV7-2 and TRBJ2-5; 14 bases line up with TRBD2. The trim removed 10 bases at V and 0 bases at J, leaving 4 bases unmatched. Germline CDR1 reads SGHTA; CDR2 reads FQGNSA. The CDR3 spans 15 residues. The DNA for the CDR3 is TGTGCCACCCGACTAGCGGGGGGGTACCAAGAGACCCAGTACTTC. It specifies CATRLAGGYQETQYF.

The table lists this clone with many counts. The rearrangement links TRBV19 to TRBJ1-2; weak D call: TRBD1 (6 bases). This CDR3 is built from 15 residues. Trimming shortened V by 4 bases and J by 5 bases, and 17 bases separated the two germline ends. Looked up from germline, CDR1 is LNHDA and CDR2 is SQIVND (reference sequence). The CDR3: CASSTFRTESYGYTF. DNA of the CDR3: TGTGCCAGTAGTACCTTCCGGACAGAATCATATGGCTACACCTTC.

This clone was seen only a few times. V usage is TRBV6-1 and J usage is TRBJ1-5, with D possibly being TRBD1 (6 bases). Germline V gives CDR1 MNHNS, CDR2 SASEGT. V lost 8 bases and J 5 bases, leaving 16 bases between the germline ends. CDR3 size: 14 residues. The DNA for the CDR3 is TGTGCCAGCCGGGGGGCTGGGGGGCATCAGCCCCAGCATTTT. Its translation is CASRGAGGHQPQHF.